These 32 T cell receptor beta chains were sequenced from one sample in a study of shared clonotypes between healthy human individuals. Repertoires were generated with immunoSEQ multiplex PCR, while TCRdb's copy carries only in-frame clones and drops some. The table records 450,000 to 600,000 clones, 60% to 85% of them present only once. Sequenced sample: PBMCs. The receptors shown here come from a middle-aged woman in good health. Some clones in this sample may be carry-over from other donors' samples.

This clone was observed a few times. This chain links TRBV10-3 with TRBJ1-5; TRBD1 matches 7 bases. V shed 4 bases and J 0 bases; nucleotides not matched to a gene: 0. Looked up from germline, CDR1 is ENHRY and CDR2 is SYGVKD. This CDR3 has 14 amino acids. The CDR3 here is CAISGQGSNQPQHF. The DNA for the CDR3 is TGTGCCATCAGTGGACAGGGTAGCAATCAGCCCCAGCATTTT.

This chain's CDR3 is CASSLFRDNTNQPQHF. Here the CDR3 DNA reads TGTGCCAGCAGCTTGTTCCGGGACAACACCAATCAGCCCCAGCATTTT. The chain is built from TRBV5-4 and TRBJ1-5; tentative D call: TRBD1 (6 bases). The length of the CDR3 is 16 residues. The V gene's germline CDR1 is SGHNT and CDR2 YYREEE (reference sequence). V was pared by 1 base and J by 3 bases, with 14 bases between. Drawing the rest from reference TRBV5-4 and TRBJ1-5, the complete variable domain is ETGVTQSPTHLIKTRGQQVTLRCSSQSGHNTVSWYQQALGQGPQFIFQYYREEENGRGNFPPRFSGLQFPNYSSELNVNALELDDSALYLCASSLFRDNTNQPQHFGDGTRLSIL.

As to this clone: Other nucleotide sequences in the sample specify the same CDR3. The gene calls are TRBV19 and TRBJ2-6; D gene ambiguous. The CDR3 length is 14 residues. Germline V gene sequence: CDR1 LNHDA, CDR2 SQIVND (reference sequence). Trimming left V 2 bases short and J 3 bases short, with 5 bases between. The CDR3: CASSIRSGANVLTF. DNA for the CDR3: TGTGCCAGTAGTATAAGGAGTGGGGCCAACGTCCTGACTTTC.

The chain combines TRBV6-4 with TRBJ2-4; 11 positions agree with TRBD1. This CDR3 comprises 16 residues. With 2 bases clipped from V and 6 bases from J, the junction kept 6 bases outside the gene matches. Germline-derived CDR1 and CDR2 are MRHNA and SNTAGT. CDR3 sequence: CASSDRDRGVGNIQYF. CDR3 nucleotides: TGTGCCAGCAGTGACCGGGACAGGGGGGTCGGAAACATTCAGTACTTC.

This clone was seen a single time. The chain recombines TRBV9 with TRBJ2-1, with unresolved D. The CDR3 runs to 13 residues. V shed 0 bases and J shed 10 bases, with 11 bases lying between them. CDR1 is SGDLS, CDR2 YYNGEE, per germline. CDR3 nucleotides: TGTGCCAGCAGCGTAGCGTCGGAAAGGGAGCAGTTCTTC. It is translated as CASSVASEREQFF.

V and J are TRBV6-5 and TRBJ1-4, with D unclear. Germline lookup yields CDR1 MNHEY and CDR2 SVGAGI. The CDR3 runs 12 residues. V was trimmed by 4 bases and J by 7 bases, leaving 7 bases between them. The CDR3 sequence: CASSSRAEKLFF. The CDR3 nucleotides read TGTGCCAGCAGTTCCCGGGCTGAAAAACTGTTTTTT.

The J gene is TRBJ1-2, the V gene TRBV7-9; unclear D gene. Germline V gene data show CDR1 as SEHNR and CDR2 as FQNEAQ (reference sequence). Trimming shortened V by 5 bases and J by 10 bases, and 11 bases separated the two germline ends. This CDR3 spans 11 amino acids. The CDR3 protein is CASSVHRDYTF. The CDR3 DNA reads TGTGCCAGCAGCGTTCATAGAGACTACACCTTC.

The rearrangement uses TRBV2 and TRBJ2-3; tentatively, D is TRBD2 (6 bases). Trimming cost V 8 bases and J 1 base, with 10 bases left between them. The CDR3 totals 13 residues. Germline CDR1 reads SNHLY; CDR2 reads FYNNEI. CDR3 coding DNA: TGTGCCAGCGCGGGCGGGGGCACAGATACGCAGTATTTT. Protein product: CASAGGGTDTQYF.

The V call is TRBV11-2, the J call TRBJ2-2; 13 nucleotides align to TRBD2. This CDR3 contains 18 residues. The germline V gene has CDR1 SGHAT and CDR2 FQNNGV. Germline trimming cut 2 bases from V and 4 bases from J; bases unmatched to any gene: 7. CDR3 in DNA: TGTGCCAGCAGCTTACCCCCGGGACTAGCGGGATTCACCGGGGAGCTGTTTTTT. The encoded protein is CASSLPPGLAGFTGELFF.

This chain links TRBV11-3 with TRBJ2-5; possibly TRBD2 for D (6 bases). This CDR3 region has 13 residues. Looked up from germline, CDR1 is SGHNT and CDR2 is YENEEA. V shed 5 bases and J shed 0 bases, with 7 bases lying between them. The CDR3 DNA follows: TGTGCCAGCAGCCGCGGGAACCAAGAGACCCAGTACTTC. It encodes CASSRGNQETQYF.

The chain combines TRBV28 with TRBJ2-7; D is undetermined. V shed 4 bases and J shed 10 bases, with 17 bases lying between them. Germline V lookup: CDR1 MDHEN, CDR2 SYDVKM. CDR3 length: 13 residues. The CDR3 bases are TGTGCCAGCAGTTCCCTTGTCCTTCTCGGACAGTACTTC. This sequence encodes CASSSLVLLGQYF.

This clone was seen a few times. The V call is TRBV9, the J call TRBJ1-1; D possibly corresponds to TRBD1 (5 bases). The V end lost 2 bases, the J end lost 3 bases, and 14 bases lay between the germline ends. The CDR3 loop spans 15 amino acids. Germline V gives CDR1 SGDLS, CDR2 YYNGEE. Here the CDR3 DNA reads TGTGCCAGCAGCGTCCAGGGAGGGTTGGACACTGAAGCTTTCTTT. The encoded protein is CASSVQGGLDTEAFF. Combining the CDR3 with reference TRBV9 and TRBJ1-1 gives the whole variable domain DSGVTQTPKHLITATGQRVTLRCSPRSGDLSVYWYQQSLDQGLQFLIQYYNGEERAKGNILERFSAQQFPDLHSELNLSSLELGDSALYFCASSVQGGLDTEAFFGQGTRLTVV.

The chain couples TRBV27 to TRBJ1-6; D unclear. Trimming took 2 bases from V and 6 from J, leaving 2 bases between them. Germline V lookup: CDR1 MNHEY, CDR2 SMNVEV (reference sequence). This CDR3 is built from 12 residues. DNA for the CDR3: TGTGCCAGCAGTTTACTTAATTCACCCCTCCACTTT. This translates into CASSLLNSPLHF.

The rearrangement links TRBV5-8 to TRBJ2-1, with TRBD2 matching over 9 bases. The CDR3 has 18 amino acids. Germline CDR1 SGHTS, CDR2 YDEGEE. After removal of 0 bases from V and 6 bases from J, the junction contained 13 bases not matched to a gene. This CDR3 is CASSLARSFSGSANEQFF. CDR3 bases: TGTGCCAGCAGCTTGGCCCGGTCGTTTAGCGGGAGCGCCAATGAGCAGTTCTTC.

This clone was found a few times. The rearrangement links TRBV6-4 to TRBJ2-3; perhaps TRBD2 as D (6 bases). Germline V gene lookup returns CDR1 MRHNA and CDR2 SNTAGT. Trimming removed 3 bases at V and 3 bases at J, with 13 bases between. This CDR3 is built from 15 residues. The CDR3 coding sequence is TGTGCCAGCAGTGAAGGCGGTGGGGGGACAGATACGCAGTATTTT. Protein sequence: CASSEGGGGTDTQYF.

The genes are TRBV7-8 and TRBJ2-2, with D perhaps matching TRBD1 (6 bases). This CDR3 region has 15 residues. The V gene lost 5 bases and the J gene lost 2 bases, with 12 bases spanning the gap. Germline-derived CDR1 and CDR2 are SGHVS and FQNEAQ. The DNA for the CDR3 is TGTGCCAGCAGCATAAGGACAGCCAACACCGGGGAGCTGTTTTTT. Translation: CASSIRTANTGELFF.

Comment on this clone: At one boundary the junction diverges from the germline segment, which might be a read error. CDR3 DNA sequence: TGTGCCAGCAGTGACATTGTAGGACACCCACTCTTC. Translation gives CASSDIVGHPLF. The chain combines TRBV6-1 with TRBJ2-4; a weak D match, TRBD1 (5 bases). The CDR3 covers 12 residues. CDR1 and CDR2 from the germline V gene are MNHNS and SASEGT.

Comments on this clone: A far larger clone is off by one base, so a read error is likely. Here the CDR3 reads CASSGTGASGNTIYF. The CDR3 DNA reads as TGTGCCAGCAGCGGGACAGGGGCCTCTGGAAACACCATATATTTT. This chain joins TRBV6-6 and TRBJ1-3, with TRBD1 matching 10 bases. The CDR3 is 15 amino acids. Germline CDR1 MNHNY, CDR2 SVGAGI (reference sequence). V was clipped by 6 bases and J by 0 bases; unmatched bases: 2.

The V call is TRBV6-5, the J call TRBJ1-3, with 7 nucleotides matching TRBD1. With V trimmed by 2 bases and J by 3 bases, 4 bases remained unmatched. The CDR3 totals 15 residues. Germline-derived CDR1 and CDR2 are MNHEY and SVGAGI. The CDR3 spells CASSYRQGVGNTIYF. CDR3 bases: TGTGCCAGCAGTTACCGTCAGGGGGTTGGAAACACCATATATTTT.

This chain joins TRBV7-9 and TRBJ2-4; no clear D gene. The CDR3 runs to 16 residues. V was cut by 4 bases and J by 0 bases, with 13 bases left in between. Germline CDR1 and CDR2: SEHNR and FQNEAQ (reference sequence). CDR3 in amino acids: CASSSLVQLAKNIQYF. The CDR3 bases are TGTGCCAGCAGCTCCTTGGTTCAATTAGCCAAAAACATTCAGTACTTC.

The J gene is TRBJ2-7, the V gene TRBV4-2; 7 bases are a match to TRBD2. CDR1 is LGHNA, CDR2 YNFKEQ, per germline. The V and J ends lost 5 bases and 2 bases, in that order; junction bases with no gene match: 15. The length of the CDR3 is 17 residues. The DNA of the CDR3 is TGTGCCAGCAGCTTGGGTGGCGTCGGGGGGAACCCCTACGAGCAGTACTTC. It codes for CASSLGGVGGNPYEQYF.

This clone showed up just a few times. The sample holds other DNA sequences that translate to the same CDR3. J is TRBJ2-5 and V is TRBV7-2, with 10 bases aligning to TRBD2. The CDR3 is 16 amino acids. The junction had 11 bases not matched to a gene; V was cut back by 5 bases and J by 5 bases. In germline, CDR1 is SGHTA, CDR2 FQGNSA. The CDR3 bases are TGTGCCAGCAGCCAAGGCCTAGCGGGAGTTGGGGAGACCCAGTACTTC. Its translation is CASSQGLAGVGETQYF.

The table lists this clone with a count of one. A far more abundant clone sits one base away, making this likely a read error. V is TRBV6-4 and J is TRBJ2-1, with 11 bases that match TRBD2. CDR3 length: 17 amino acids. Germline V lookup: CDR1 MRHNA, CDR2 SNTAGT. Germline trimming cut 4 bases from V and 0 bases from J; bases unmatched to any gene: 5. The CDR3 is CASSVLAGGHSYNEQFF. The DNA of the CDR3 is TGTGCCAGCAGTGTGTTAGCGGGAGGGCACTCCTACAATGAGCAGTTCTTC.

The rearrangement links TRBV28 to TRBJ2-5; D is possibly TRBD1 (5 bases). The CDR3 is 15 residues long. Trimming left V 7 bases short and J 7 bases short, with 22 bases between. Germline CDR1 and CDR2: MDHEN and SYDVKM. The CDR3 region is CASKLRGGPGRTQYF. CDR3 bases: TGTGCCAGCAAATTAAGGGGTGGGCCCGGGCGGACCCAGTACTTC.

The rearrangement joins TRBV6-5 to TRBJ1-1, with D possibly matching TRBD1 (5 bases). The CDR3 length is 14 residues. Trimming took off 2 bases at V and 1 base at J, with 8 bases between the two ends. Looked up from germline, CDR1 is MNHEY and CDR2 is SVGAGI. This chain's CDR3 is CASSYGGKNTEAFF. The CDR3, as DNA: TGTGCCAGCAGTTACGGGGGGAAGAACACTGAAGCTTTCTTT.

This chain uses TRBV7-2 with TRBJ1-2; 9 nucleotides line up with TRBD1. J gave up 6 bases and V 6 bases, and 5 bases lay outside the gene matches. Germline CDR1 SGHTA, CDR2 FQGNSA. This CDR3 comprises 13 residues. CDR3 DNA: TGTGCCAGCAGACGACAGGGGGTAGATGGCTACACCTTC. Encoded protein: CASRRQGVDGYTF.

J is TRBJ1-5 and V is TRBV19; D might be TRBD1 (5 bases). The CDR3 sequence is 14 residues long. With 6 bases removed from V and 0 bases from J, the gap between germline ends came to 9 bases. Germline assignment: CDR1 LNHDA and CDR2 SQIVND (reference sequence). The CDR3: CASSRDLSNQPQHF. The CDR3, as DNA: TGTGCCAGTAGCCGGGACCTTAGCAATCAGCCCCAGCATTTT.

The table lists this clone with a count of one. The J gene is TRBJ2-2, the V gene TRBV28, with TRBD2 matching over 10 bases. V gave up 2 bases and J gave up 5 bases; unmatched junction bases: 5. From germline, CDR1 is MDHEN and CDR2 SYDVKM. There are 16 residues in the CDR3. DNA of the CDR3: TGTGCCAGCAGTTTAGGTCTAGCGGGGGTGACCGGGGAGCTGTTTTTT. The encoded protein is CASSLGLAGVTGELFF.

V is TRBV6-1 and J is TRBJ1-2; 7 positions match TRBD1. Per germline, CDR1 MNHNS and CDR2 SASEGT. The length of the CDR3 is 15 residues. The J segment lost 0 bases and the V segment lost 6 bases, leaving 7 bases of the junction unmatched. This CDR3 reads CASSDTGTANYGYTF. CDR3 sequence (DNA): TGTGCCAGCAGCGACACCGGGACAGCTAACTATGGCTACACCTTC.

The V and J genes are TRBV11-3 and TRBJ2-2, with 9 bases matching TRBD1. The CDR3 spans 13 residues. Germline lookup yields CDR1 SGHNT and CDR2 YENEEA. V gave up 4 bases and J gave up 6 bases; unmatched junction bases: 0. The chain's CDR3 is CASSYRGPGELFF. CDR3 coding DNA: TGTGCCAGCAGCTACAGGGGGCCCGGGGAGCTGTTTTTT.

The sample holds a few counts of this clone. The chain combines TRBV11-2 with TRBJ2-1; the match to TRBD2 covers 8 bases. The junction had 0 bases not matched to a gene; V was cut back by 1 base and J by 7 bases. This CDR3 has 13 amino acids. Per germline, CDR1 SGHAT and CDR2 FQNNGV. The CDR3 nucleotides are TGTGCCAGCAGCTTAGGACTAGCGAATGAGCAGTTCTTC. Translated: CASSLGLANEQFF. Full variable domain (rest looked up from reference TRBV11-2 and TRBJ2-1): EAGVAQSPRYKIIEKRQSVAFWCNPISGHATLYWYQQILGQGPKLLIQFQNNGVVDDSQLPKDRFSAERLKGVDSTLKIQPAKLEDSAVYLCASSLGLANEQFFGPGTRLTVL.

The rearrangement links TRBV30 to TRBJ1-1; D unresolved. V lost 0 bases and J 5 bases, leaving 10 bases between the germline ends. The CDR3 has 13 amino acids. The V gene's germline CDR1 is GTSNPN and CDR2 SVGIG (reference sequence). In DNA, the CDR3 is TGTGCCTGGAGTGTGACCCTAGGAACTGAAGCTTTCTTT. This codes for CAWSVTLGTEAFF. Looking up the rest from reference TRBV30 and TRBJ1-1 gives the full variable domain: SQTIHQWPATLVQPVGSPLSLECTVEGTSNPNLYWYRQAAGRGLQLLFYSVGIGQISSEVPQNLSASRPQDRQFILSSKKLLLSDSGFYLCAWSVTLGTEAFFGQGTRLTVV.